The clone carrying this T cell receptor (beta chain) was seen more than once but under ten times. Antigen unknown. This specimen comes from a study of T-cell reconstitution after alpha-beta-depleted transplantation in children. Study findings and constraints: One year post-transplant, T-cell counts and diversity were largely derived from T cells produced anew.

During its preparation, the TCRbeta library received unique molecular identifiers. In TCRdb, the PCR reads were re-called with MiXCR into one record per CDR3 protein. The sample lists about 290,000 distinct CDR3 sequences, nearly 8% occurring once. Germline V gene data show CDR1 as KGHSH and CDR2 as LQKENI. CDR3 length equals 15 residues. Trimming cost V 2 bases and J 0 bases, with 8 bases left between them. The sequencing used peripheral blood, collected 360 days after TCRalphabeta/CD19-depleted stem cell transplant. The TCR was taken from a female patient under 10 years old who had a stem cell transplant for Fanconi anemia, so the T cells may come from the graft donor. The genes are TRBV18 and TRBJ2-1; unclear D gene. The CDR3 reads CASSPSRSSYNEQFF. CDR3 coding DNA: TGTGCCAGCTCACCATCGAGGAGCTCCTACAATGAGCAGTTCTTC.